The 24 T cell receptor beta chains presented below share a single source sample, sequenced in a study of T cells after yellow fever vaccination. TCRdb re-called the 5' RACE reads through MiXCR, storing one row per CDR3 protein. The sample shows some 350,000 distinct CDR3 sequences, roughly 4% of them seen only once. This sample comprised PBMCs, obtained 5 days after the yellow fever booster vaccination. These receptors were taken from a man between 18 and 29 years old who received the YFV17D yellow fever vaccine.

This clonotype was detected a few times. The chain is built from TRBV6-5 and TRBJ1-5, with D uncertain. Trimming removed 2 bases at V and 3 bases at J, with 5 bases between. This CDR3 has 13 amino acids. CDR1 is MNHEY and CDR2 is SVGAGI in the germline V gene. The CDR3 protein is CASSYRYNQPQHF. The CDR3, as DNA: TGTGCCAGCAGTTACAGGTACAATCAGCCCCAGCATTTT.

The rearrangement uses TRBV5-1 and TRBJ2-7; TRBD2 agrees at 7 bases. The junction had 4 bases not matched to a gene; V was cut back by 0 bases and J by 7 bases. CDR1 is SGHRS, CDR2 YFSETQ, per germline. CDR3 length: 13 amino acids. CDR3 sequence reads: CASSLVPAGEQYF. CDR3 bases: TGCGCCAGCAGCTTGGTGCCAGCGGGGGAGCAGTACTTC. Filled out from reference TRBV5-1 and TRBJ2-7, the complete variable domain reads KAGVTQTPRYLIKTRGQQVTLSCSPISGHRSVSWYQQTPGQGLQFLFEYFSETQRNKGNFPGRFSGRQFSNSRSEMNVSTLELGDSALYLCASSLVPAGEQYFGPGTRLTVT.

This clonotype came up many times. The J gene is TRBJ1-1, the V gene TRBV5-6; D possibly corresponds to TRBD1 (5 bases). CDR1 is SGHDT and CDR2 is YYEEEE in the germline V gene. V gave up 4 bases and J gave up 1 base, with 11 bases separating them. This CDR3 spans 14 amino acids. CDR3 residues: CASSHGTANTEAFF. The CDR3, as DNA: TGTGCCAGCAGCCACGGGACGGCGAACACTGAAGCTTTCTTT.

This clonotype occurred many times. The V gene is TRBV28, the J gene TRBJ1-4; weak D call: TRBD1 (5 bases). The CDR3 covers 12 residues. Germline CDR1 MDHEN, CDR2 SYDVKM. V was trimmed by 5 bases and J by 8 bases, leaving 9 bases between them. Here the CDR3 reads CASSGNREKLFF. DNA for the CDR3: TGTGCCAGCAGTGGTAACAGGGAAAAACTGTTTTTT.

This clonotype was seen many times. The gene calls are TRBV20-1 and TRBJ2-7; D gene unclear. The CDR3 is made up of 16 amino acids. Per the germline V gene, CDR1 is DFQATT and CDR2 is SNEGSKA (reference sequence). V gave up 3 bases and J gave up 6 bases, with 24 bases separating them. The CDR3 coding sequence is TGCAGTGCTAGGGGTCCTTATGCCGGGCCCCCAATCGAGCAGTACGTC. It codes for CSARGPYAGPPIEQYV.

This clonotype was detected many times. The rearrangement joins TRBV20-1 to TRBJ1-1; possibly TRBD1 for D (6 bases). CDR3 length: 12 residues. CDR1 is DFQATT, CDR2 SNEGSKA, per germline (reference sequence). V lost 4 bases to trimming and J lost 4 bases, with 10 bases between them. CDR3 loop: CSANRGGTEAFF. Written as DNA, the CDR3 is TGCAGTGCTAATAGGGGGGGCACTGAAGCTTTCTTT.

This clonotype occurred a few times. V gene TRBV27 combines with J gene TRBJ1-2; 7 bases fit TRBD1. CDR1 MNHEY and CDR2 SMNVEV come from the germline V gene (reference sequence). Trimming at V came to 0 bases and at J to 4 bases, leaving 2 bases not matched to a gene. The length of the CDR3 is 14 residues. CDR3 residues: CASSLSSGGYGYTF. The CDR3, as DNA: TGTGCCAGCAGTTTATCATCAGGGGGCTATGGCTACACCTTC.

In its sample, this clonotype was seen many times. The gene calls are TRBV27 and TRBJ2-1; no clear D gene. V dropped 5 bases and J dropped 8 bases, with 13 bases sitting between them. Germline V CDR1 and CDR2: MNHEY, SMNVEV (reference sequence). This CDR3 has 13 amino acids. The CDR3 DNA reads TGTGCCAGCAGTCCCCAGTGGTTGCATGAGCAGTTCTTC. Translating gives CASSPQWLHEQFF.

V is TRBV20-1 and J is TRBJ2-1; 8 bases agree with TRBD2. The CDR3 is 14 residues long. Unmatched junction bases numbered 12, after V lost 6 bases and J lost 8 bases. CDR1 and CDR2 from the germline V gene are DFQATT and SNEGSKA (reference sequence). CDR3 sequence (DNA): TGCAGTGCGAACGGGGGGGGCCTGGAGCATGAGCAGTTCTTC. It codes for CSANGGGLEHEQFF.

There are a few counts of this clonotype. V is TRBV7-2 and J is TRBJ2-7; TRBD2 agrees at 9 bases. The CDR3 has 14 residues. V dropped 5 bases and J dropped 6; count of bases not matched to a gene: 8. Germline V CDR1 and CDR2: SGHTA, FQGNSA. The CDR3 sequence is CASSPGLAPVEQYF. In nucleotides, the CDR3 is TGTGCCAGCAGCCCGGGACTAGCACCTGTCGAGCAGTACTTC.

There are a few counts of this clonotype. This rearrangement joins TRBV7-9 to TRBJ1-5; the D gene is possibly TRBD1 (5 bases). V was pared by 5 bases and J by 2 bases, with 10 bases between. This CDR3 comprises 14 residues. Germline V gene lookup returns CDR1 SEHNR and CDR2 FQNEAQ (reference sequence). DNA of the CDR3: TGTGCCAGCAGCCACCAGGGCCGCAATCAGCCCCAGCATTTT. Translation: CASSHQGRNQPQHF.

J is TRBJ2-1 and V is TRBV6-2 or TRBV6-3; 8 bases match TRBD1. CDR3 length equals 14 residues. V shed 8 bases and J 6 bases; nucleotides not matched to a gene: 9. The germline gives CDR1 MNHEY, CDR2 SVGEGT. CDR3 amino acids: CASGPPRGLNEQFF. The CDR3 DNA follows: TGTGCCAGCGGACCACCCAGGGGGCTCAATGAGCAGTTCTTC.

This clonotype has just a few counts. The rearrangement uses TRBV20-1 and TRBJ2-4; the D is unclear. With 3 bases removed from V and 7 bases from J, the gap between germline ends came to 10 bases. The CDR3 has 12 amino acids. Germline V lookup: CDR1 DFQATT, CDR2 SNEGSKA (reference sequence). CDR3 in DNA: TGCAGTGCTAGCCCCCGTCTTAACATTCAGTACTTC. It translates to CSASPRLNIQYF.

J is TRBJ2-2 and V is TRBV12-3 or TRBV12-4; D remains unclear. The V end was cut by 3 bases, the J end by 0 bases, with 8 bases between. The CDR3 covers 15 residues. The CDR3 nucleotides are TGTGCCAGCAGTTTGCACAGCTCGAACACCGGGGAGCTGTTTTTT. Residues: CASSLHSSNTGELFF.

In this sample, this clonotype turned up many times. This sequence joins TRBV5-1 and TRBJ2-3; a weak D match, TRBD2 (7 bases). The V end was cut by 0 bases, the J end by 2 bases, with 13 bases between. Per the germline V gene, CDR1 is SGHRS and CDR2 is YFSETQ. CDR3 length: 16 residues. The CDR3 coding sequence is TGCGCCAGCAGCTTGGCAAGGGGGGGTCTCACAGATACGCAGTATTTT. Translating it yields CASSLARGGLTDTQYF.

This clonotype came up a few times. V usage is TRBV12-3 or TRBV12-4 and J usage is TRBJ1-5, with D possibly being TRBD1 (5 bases). There are 15 residues in the CDR3. Trimming removed 6 bases from V and 1 base from J, with 13 bases in between. DNA for the CDR3: TGTGCCAGCAGCCCGGACATTTCAAGCAATCAGCCCCAGCATTTT. This gives the protein CASSPDISSNQPQHF.

This clonotype was recorded many times. This chain connects TRBV12-3 or TRBV12-4 to TRBJ2-3; the D gene is possibly TRBD2 (7 bases). CDR3 size: 17 residues. Trimming removed 4 bases at V and 0 bases at J, with 17 bases between. The CDR3 DNA reads TGTGCCAGCAGTTCCTGGAGGGGGGGCTTGAGCACAGATACGCAGTATTTT. Residues: CASSSWRGGLSTDTQYF.

The V gene is TRBV9, the J gene TRBJ2-2, with 11 bases that match TRBD2. With 2 bases clipped from V and 7 bases from J, the junction kept 7 bases outside the gene matches. The CDR3 is made up of 16 amino acids. CDR1 and CDR2 from the germline V gene are SGDLS and YYNGEE. The CDR3 protein is CASSVSGGAGIGELFF. Here the CDR3 DNA reads TGTGCCAGCAGCGTTAGCGGGGGGGCCGGGATCGGGGAGCTGTTTTTT.

At least ten counts were recorded for this clonotype. The chain uses TRBV20-1 and TRBJ2-1; 10 nucleotides match TRBD2. V shed 0 bases and J 4 bases; nucleotides not matched to a gene: 12. This CDR3 has 18 residues. In germline, CDR1 is DFQATT, CDR2 SNEGSKA (reference sequence). CDR3 loop: CSARDVGRLAGVYNEQFF. In nucleotides, the CDR3 is TGCAGTGCTAGAGATGTCGGGCGGCTAGCGGGGGTTTACAATGAGCAGTTCTTC.

The rearrangement joins TRBV4-3 to TRBJ2-7; 8 nucleotides line up with TRBD1. The V and J ends lost 0 bases and 0 bases, in that order; junction bases with no gene match: 7. This CDR3 has 17 residues. Germline assignment: CDR1 LGHNA and CDR2 YSLEER. As DNA, the CDR3 is TGCGCCAGCAGCCAAGATGGAGGGACAGGTTACTCCTACGAGCAGTACTTC. Its translation: CASSQDGGTGYSYEQYF.

This clonotype was detected only a few times. The chain carries TRBV12-3 or TRBV12-4 and TRBJ2-7; no firm D call. V lost 1 base, J lost 6 bases, and 10 bases lay in between. The CDR3 is made up of 13 amino acids. CDR3 DNA: TGTGCCAGCAGTTTAGACCAACTTGGCGAGCAGTACGTC. Its translation: CASSLDQLGEQYV.

The chain combines TRBV7-9 with TRBJ2-5, with 8 nucleotides matching TRBD1. Germline lookup yields CDR1 SEHNR and CDR2 FQNEAQ (reference sequence). The CDR3 has 15 residues. The V gene end was trimmed by 4 bases and the J gene end by 5 bases; junction bases not matched to a gene: 9. The CDR3 DNA is TGTGCCAGCAGCTGGGGACAGGCACAGGGGGAGACCCAGTACTTC. Amino acid sequence: CASSWGQAQGETQYF.

A few counts support this clonotype. The gene calls are TRBV5-1 and TRBJ2-5, with D perhaps assigned TRBD1 or TRBD2 (5 bases each). The CDR3 is 15 residues long. Trimming cost V 0 bases and J 1 base, with 10 bases left between them. Germline-derived CDR1 and CDR2 are SGHRS and YFSETQ. The CDR3 spells CASSLESGTQETQYF. The CDR3, as DNA: TGCGCCAGCAGCTTGGAGTCAGGGACCCAAGAGACCCAGTACTTC.

This rearrangement joins TRBV6-5 to TRBJ1-6; TRBD1 matches at 10 bases. Per germline, CDR1 MNHEY and CDR2 SVGAGI. This CDR3 is built from 15 residues. The V and J ends lost 6 bases and 8 bases, in that order; junction bases with no gene match: 7. The CDR3 loop reads CASRPADRGHSPLHF. Here the CDR3 DNA reads TGTGCCAGCAGGCCAGCCGACAGGGGGCATTCACCCCTCCACTTT.